One TCR beta chain is described in this entry. Source study methods: The assay estimated nucleated cells by amplifying reference gene primers. Only in-frame clones appear in the TCRdb table, and some are missing; sequencing was by immunoSEQ multiplex PCR. Clonal size and the V and J genes are those of that table, whereas D and trimming came from the DNA. Among some 260,000 clones listed, 88% were seen once. The data belong to a study of blood T cell repertoires in COVID-19. Background on the study: Specimens from acute and convalescent COVID-19 originated in the United States, Italy and Spain. T cells, B-cell-depleted T cells, or PBMCs provided the cDNA or gDNA that served as material.

J gave up 4 bases and V 3 bases, and 3 bases lay outside the gene matches. This CDR3 has 14 residues. Germline V lookup: CDR1 SGHTA, CDR2 FQGNSA. V is TRBV7-2 and J is TRBJ2-7; 10 positions agree with TRBD2. The sample consisted of peripheral blood. The clonotype was recovered from a human donor in a cohort sampled during active COVID-19. DNA of the CDR3: TGTGCCAGCAGCTTTCCTAGCGGGAGTTACGAGCAGTACTTC. Its protein product is CASSFPSGSYEQYF.